Following are 24 T cell receptor beta chains from one sample sequenced in a study of cytomegalovirus exposure and HLA in healthy donors. 13 Jbeta primers and 60 Vbeta primers were used for the PCR. Repertoires were generated with immunoSEQ multiplex PCR, while TCRdb's copy carries only in-frame clones and drops some. This table holds 110,000 to 150,000 clones, around 80% found once. What was sequenced was PBMCs. The receptors derive from a female donor in good health and CMV-seronegative.

The CDR3: CAIRAPRGTEAFF. CDR3 bases: TGTGCCATCAGGGCCCCTCGGGGCACTGAAGCTTTCTTT. V gene TRBV10-3 combines with J gene TRBJ1-1; no clear D gene. CDR1 and CDR2 (germline): ENHRY, SYGVKD. Trimming cost V 6 bases and J 4 bases, with 12 bases left between them. The CDR3 spans 13 residues.

The CDR3 loop reads CASSRSGRSSDTQYF. The CDR3 nucleotides are TGTGCCAGCAGCCGTAGCGGGAGAAGTTCAGATACGCAGTATTTT. V usage is TRBV7-3 and J usage is TRBJ2-3, with 9 bases aligning to TRBD2. Trimming removed 5 bases from V and 4 bases from J; junction bases left unmatched: 7. The germline gives CDR1 SGHTA, CDR2 FQGTGA. The length of the CDR3 is 15 residues.

A note on this clone: This sample also contains other DNA sequences that code for the same CDR3. The chain uses TRBV4-1 and TRBJ1-4; no clear D gene. The CDR3 covers 14 residues. V lost 1 base to trimming and J lost 4 bases, with 7 bases between them. Germline V gives CDR1 MGHRA, CDR2 YSYEKL. The CDR3 sequence: CASSQVSLNEKLFF. Written as DNA, the CDR3 is TGCGCCAGCAGCCAAGTTAGCCTTAATGAAAAACTGTTTTTT.

The J gene is TRBJ2-1, the V gene TRBV28; TRBD1 matches at 9 bases. The CDR3 is 16 residues long. After removal of 6 bases from V and 2 bases from J, the junction contained 8 bases not matched to a gene. Germline V gene data show CDR1 as MDHEN and CDR2 as SYDVKM. CDR3 residues: CASSDGTGRPYNEQFF. For the CDR3, the DNA is TGTGCCAGCAGCGATGGGACAGGGCGACCCTACAATGAGCAGTTCTTC. Full variable domain (rest looked up from reference TRBV28 and TRBJ2-1): DVKVTQSSRYLVKRTGEKVFLECVQDMDHENMFWYRQDPGLGLRLIYFSYDVKMKEKGDIPEGYSVSREKKERFSLILESASTNQTSMYLCASSDGTGRPYNEQFFGPGTRLTVL.

The chain couples TRBV2 to TRBJ1-1, with TRBD1 as a possible D gene (6 bases). The CDR3 sequence is 12 residues long. The V and J ends lost 7 bases and 4 bases respectively, with 10 bases between them. The germline V gene encodes CDR1 SNHLY and CDR2 FYNNEI. The CDR3 region has the DNA TGTGCCAGCACTCCCAGGGGCACTGAAGCTTTCTTT. Its protein is CASTPRGTEAFF. The whole variable domain, filled in from reference TRBV2 and TRBJ1-1, reads EPEVTQTPSHQVTQMGQEVILRCVPISNHLYFYWYRQILGQKVEFLVSFYNNEISEKSEIFDDQFSVERPDGSNFTLKIRSTKLEDSAMYFCASTPRGTEAFFGQGTRLTVV.

The CDR3 region has the DNA TGTGCCAGCAGCCCCGGGACAGGGAATAGCAATCAGCCCCAGCATTTT. The encoded protein is CASSPGTGNSNQPQHF. This rearrangement joins TRBV5-5 to TRBJ1-5, with 9 bases that match TRBD1. The CDR3 runs 16 residues. V gave up 4 bases and J gave up 0 bases; unmatched junction bases: 5. CDR1 is SGHKS, CDR2 YYEKEE, per germline (reference sequence).

DNA of the CDR3: TGTTCCACCGACGGAGGTGGGGAAAAACTGTTTTTT. This gives the protein CSTDGGGEKLFF. The chain is built from TRBV7-9 and TRBJ1-4; the D is unclear. The CDR3 length is 12 residues. Per the germline V gene, CDR1 is SEHNR and CDR2 is FQNEAQ (reference sequence).

This chain joins TRBV19 and TRBJ2-2, with D perhaps TRBD1 (5 bases). Looked up from germline, CDR1 is LNHDA and CDR2 is SQIVND (reference sequence). CDR3 length: 15 amino acids. V was shortened by 0 bases and J by 3 bases, with 8 bases between the two germline ends. The CDR3 reads CASSIDRTYTGELFF. CDR3 nucleotide sequence: TGTGCCAGTAGTATAGATCGGACATACACCGGGGAGCTGTTTTTT.

This clone was detected only a few times. The genes are TRBV6-1 and TRBJ1-2; the match to TRBD1 covers 8 bases. Germline V gives CDR1 MNHNS, CDR2 SASEGT. This CDR3 spans 12 amino acids. V lost 11 bases to trimming and J lost 6 bases; unmatched junction nucleotides: 8. The CDR3 DNA reads as TGTGCCCTAGCAGGGGGCTTCGATGGCTACACCTTC. This encodes CALAGGFDGYTF.

The chain is built from TRBV7-2 and TRBJ2-3, with 7 bases aligning to TRBD2. The CDR3 is made up of 15 amino acids. The germline CDR1 and CDR2 sequences are SGHTA and FQGNSA. The V gene end was trimmed by 5 bases and the J gene end by 12 bases; junction bases not matched to a gene: 17. CDR3 nucleotide sequence: TGTGCCAGCAGCCTGGATTCGACAGACCCGGGGGGTCAGTATTTT. Protein sequence: CASSLDSTDPGGQYF.

The V call is TRBV7-9, the J call TRBJ2-3; D possibly corresponds to TRBD1 (6 bases). CDR1 SEHNR and CDR2 FQNEAQ come from the germline V gene (reference sequence). V lost 8 bases and J 0 bases, leaving 21 bases between the germline ends. The CDR3 contains 17 residues. The CDR3 sequence is CASLPSRGHPSTDTQYF. CDR3 coding DNA: TGTGCCAGCCTCCCCTCCCGGGGACACCCGAGCACAGATACGCAGTATTTT.

This rearrangement joins TRBV5-6 to TRBJ2-1, with D possibly matching TRBD1 (6 bases). Trimming pared 1 base from V and 6 bases from J, leaving 14 bases between. The CDR3 length is 15 residues. CDR1 is SGHDT and CDR2 is YYEEEE in the germline V gene. The CDR3, as DNA: TGTGCCAGCAGCTTGCTCAGGGGCAAGATCAATGAGCAGTTCTTC. Its protein is CASSLLRGKINEQFF.

V is TRBV4-3 and J is TRBJ2-7; no firm D call. Germline V gene sequence: CDR1 LGHNA, CDR2 YSLEER. Between the trimmed V and J ends, which lost 1 base and 3 bases, there was a span of 10 bases. The CDR3 sequence is 14 residues long. The CDR3 DNA reads TGCGCCAGCAGCCAAGCTTTGGCTGACTACGAGCAGTACTTC. Translating gives CASSQALADYEQYF.

In nucleotides, the CDR3 is TGTGCCAGCACAGAGAACACTGAAGCTTTCTTT. Its translation is CASTENTEAFF. The V gene is TRBV6-1, the J gene TRBJ1-1; no firm D call. This CDR3 has 11 amino acids. Trimming took 7 bases from V and 1 from J, leaving 4 bases between them. Germline assignment: CDR1 MNHNS and CDR2 SASEGT.

The chain carries TRBV19 and TRBJ1-5; no clear D. This CDR3 region has 16 residues. In germline, CDR1 is LNHDA, CDR2 SQIVND (reference sequence). Trimming took 5 bases from V and 1 from J, leaving 15 bases between them. CDR3 DNA: TGTGCCAGTAGTTACGCGATGGGCCAGAGCAATCAGCCCCAGCATTTT. Translation gives CASSYAMGQSNQPQHF.

V gene TRBV4-1 combines with J gene TRBJ1-5; D not resolved. The CDR3 runs to 15 residues. V dropped 0 bases and J dropped 4 bases, with 10 bases sitting between them. CDR1 is MGHRA and CDR2 is YSYEKL in the germline V gene. The CDR3 sequence is CASSQDLAENQPQHF. The CDR3, as DNA: TGCGCCAGCAGCCAAGATCTGGCAGAAAATCAGCCCCAGCATTTT.

The V and J genes are TRBV6-1 and TRBJ2-1, with TRBD2 matching 7 bases. The germline CDR1 and CDR2 sequences are MNHNS and SASEGT. V was pared by 3 bases and J by 5 bases, with 10 bases of the junction left unmatched. The CDR3 contains 16 residues. As DNA, the CDR3 is TGTGCCAGCAGTGATTGGCGCAGGGAGGGGAACAATGAGCAGTTCTTC. Its protein product is CASSDWRREGNNEQFF.

V usage is TRBV14 and J usage is TRBJ1-3; TRBD1 matches at 7 bases. This CDR3 contains 14 residues. Per germline, CDR1 SGHDN and CDR2 FVKESK. V lost 5 bases to trimming and J lost 4 bases; unmatched junction nucleotides: 5. The CDR3 DNA reads TGTGCCAGCAGCGGTTGGGACAGCGGAAACACCATATATTTT. This encodes CASSGWDSGNTIYF.

The rearrangement joins TRBV30 to TRBJ2-5; 9 nucleotides match TRBD2. Germline V CDR1 and CDR2: GTSNPN, SVGIG (reference sequence). This CDR3 comprises 15 residues. After removal of 3 bases from V and 1 base from J, the junction contained 6 bases not matched to a gene. As DNA, the CDR3 is TGTGCCTGGAGCAGGACTAGCGCAAGCCAAGAGACCCAGTACTTC. Translation: CAWSRTSASQETQYF.

The chain has TRBV27 and TRBJ1-6; D perhaps matches TRBD1 (6 bases). V was shortened by 3 bases and J by 6 bases, with 12 bases between the two germline ends. Germline V gene sequence: CDR1 MNHEY, CDR2 SMNVEV (reference sequence). The CDR3 covers 15 residues. DNA for the CDR3: TGTGCCAGCAGTTTTTGGGGGGGCGGTAATTCACCCCTCCACTTT. The encoded protein is CASSFWGGGNSPLHF.

The chain combines TRBV27 with TRBJ1-2, with TRBD1 identical over 9 bases. The CDR3 consists of 15 residues. CDR1 is MNHEY, CDR2 SMNVEV, per germline (reference sequence). The V and J ends lost 5 bases and 4 bases, in that order; junction bases with no gene match: 8. The CDR3 coding sequence is TGTGCCAGCAGTCCGGGGACAGGGACGGGCTATGGCTACACCTTC. Its protein is CASSPGTGTGYGYTF.

The V call is TRBV6-5, the J call TRBJ2-4; 11 nucleotides align to TRBD1. The CDR3 loop spans 16 amino acids. The V and J ends lost 1 base and 7 bases, in that order; junction bases with no gene match: 6. CDR1 is MNHEY and CDR2 is SVGAGI in the germline V gene. In nucleotides, the CDR3 is TGTGCCAGCAGTTACTTTGGACAGGGGGCGAGCAACATTCAGTACTTC. Protein sequence: CASSYFGQGASNIQYF.

The chain recombines TRBV11-2 with TRBJ2-7, with 8 bases lining up with TRBD2. J was trimmed by 0 bases and V by 6 bases; bases with no gene match: 7. The CDR3 is 15 amino acids. Germline assignment: CDR1 SGHAT and CDR2 FQNNGV. Written as DNA, the CDR3 is TGTGCCAGCAGTCGAGTAGCGGGGATCTCCTACGAGCAGTACTTC. Its translation is CASSRVAGISYEQYF. The variable domain in full, with the rest retrieved from reference TRBV11-2 and TRBJ2-7, is EAGVAQSPRYKIIEKRQSVAFWCNPISGHATLYWYQQILGQGPKLLIQFQNNGVVDDSQLPKDRFSAERLKGVDSTLKIQPAKLEDSAVYLCASSRVAGISYEQYFGPGTRLTVT.

V is TRBV30 and J is TRBJ2-2, with a weak D call TRBD2 (5 bases). The CDR3 totals 13 residues. V dropped 1 base and J dropped 4 bases, with 7 bases sitting between them. CDR1 is GTSNPN, CDR2 SVGIG, per germline (reference sequence). The CDR3 DNA reads TGTGCCTGGAGTGGCGGGTTCACCGGGGAGCTGTTTTTT. The encoded protein is CAWSGGFTGELFF.